The clone carrying this TCR beta chain was recorded at least ten times. From the 5' RACE reads, TCRdb called clonotypes with MiXCR, one entry per CDR3 protein. In the table there are just under 45,000 distinct CDR3 sequences, roughly 12% of which are singletons. These data originate in a study of neurological immune-mediated disorders. The V gene's germline CDR1 is MGHRA and CDR2 YSYEKL. Deletions cut 0 bases from V and 11 bases from J, with 14 bases between. The CDR3 loop spans 15 amino acids. The source material was PBMCs. The chain is built from TRBV4-1 and TRBJ1-6, with D perhaps TRBD1 (6 bases). The source is a female donor in good health. The CDR3 DNA reads TGCGCCAGCAGCCAAGAAGTCAGGGGAAGAACACCCCTCCACTTT. Translated: CASSQEVRGRTPLHF.